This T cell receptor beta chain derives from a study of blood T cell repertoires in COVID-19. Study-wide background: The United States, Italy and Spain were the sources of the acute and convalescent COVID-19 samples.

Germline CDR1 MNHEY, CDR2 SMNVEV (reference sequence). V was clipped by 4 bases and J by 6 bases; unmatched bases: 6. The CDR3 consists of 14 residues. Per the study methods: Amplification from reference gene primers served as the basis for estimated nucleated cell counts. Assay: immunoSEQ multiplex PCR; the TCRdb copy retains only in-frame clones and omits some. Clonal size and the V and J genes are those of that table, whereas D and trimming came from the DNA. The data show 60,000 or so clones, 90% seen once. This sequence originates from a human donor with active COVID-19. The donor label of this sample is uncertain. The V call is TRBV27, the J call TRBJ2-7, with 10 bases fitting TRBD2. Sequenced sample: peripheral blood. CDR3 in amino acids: CASSSLAGVGEQYF. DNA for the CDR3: TGTGCCAGCAGTTCCCTAGCGGGAGTGGGCGAGCAGTACTTC.